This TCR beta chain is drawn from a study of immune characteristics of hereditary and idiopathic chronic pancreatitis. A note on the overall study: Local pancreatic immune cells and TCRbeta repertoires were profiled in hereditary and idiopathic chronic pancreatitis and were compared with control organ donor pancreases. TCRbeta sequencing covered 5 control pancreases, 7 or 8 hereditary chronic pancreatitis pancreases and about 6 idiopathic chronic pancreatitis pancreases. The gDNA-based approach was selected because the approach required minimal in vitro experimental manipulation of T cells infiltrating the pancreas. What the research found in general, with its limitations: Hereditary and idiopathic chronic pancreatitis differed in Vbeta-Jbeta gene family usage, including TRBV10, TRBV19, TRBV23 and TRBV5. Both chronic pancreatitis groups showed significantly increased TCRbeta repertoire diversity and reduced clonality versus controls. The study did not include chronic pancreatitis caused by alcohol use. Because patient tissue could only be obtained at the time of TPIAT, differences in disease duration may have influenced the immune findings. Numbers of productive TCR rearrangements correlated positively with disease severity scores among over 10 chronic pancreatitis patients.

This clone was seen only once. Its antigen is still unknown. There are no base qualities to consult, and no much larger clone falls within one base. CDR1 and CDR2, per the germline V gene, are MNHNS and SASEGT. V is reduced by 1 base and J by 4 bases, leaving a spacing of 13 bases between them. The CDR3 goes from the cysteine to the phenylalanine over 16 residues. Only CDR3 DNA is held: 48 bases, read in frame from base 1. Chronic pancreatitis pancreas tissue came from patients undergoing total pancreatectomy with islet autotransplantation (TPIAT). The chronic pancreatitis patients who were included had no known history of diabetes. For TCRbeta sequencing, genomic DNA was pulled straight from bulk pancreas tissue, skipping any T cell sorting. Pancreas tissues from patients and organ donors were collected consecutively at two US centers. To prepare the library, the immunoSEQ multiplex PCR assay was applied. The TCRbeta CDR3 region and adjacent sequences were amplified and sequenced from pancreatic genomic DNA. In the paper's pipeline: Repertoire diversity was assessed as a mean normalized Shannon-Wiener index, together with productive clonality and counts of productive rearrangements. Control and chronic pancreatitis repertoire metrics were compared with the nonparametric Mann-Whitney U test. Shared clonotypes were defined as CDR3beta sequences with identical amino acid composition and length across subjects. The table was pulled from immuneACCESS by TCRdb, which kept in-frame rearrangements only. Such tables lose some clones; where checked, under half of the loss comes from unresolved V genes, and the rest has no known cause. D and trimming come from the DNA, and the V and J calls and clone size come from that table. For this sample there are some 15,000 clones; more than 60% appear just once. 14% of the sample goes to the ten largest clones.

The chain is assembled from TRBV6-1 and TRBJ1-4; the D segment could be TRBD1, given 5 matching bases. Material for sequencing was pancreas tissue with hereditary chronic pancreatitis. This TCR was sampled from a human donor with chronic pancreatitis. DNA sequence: TGTGCCAGCAGTGAAGAATCGGGGCAGGGTAATGAAAAACTGTTTTTT. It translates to CASSEESGQGNEKLFF.